This TCR beta chain was recovered during a study of blood T cells in healthy people across ages. V was cut by 0 bases and J by 2 bases, with 7 bases left in between. The CDR3 has 14 residues. From germline, CDR1 is MGHRA and CDR2 YSYEKL. Next came a second PCR, run for about 6 to 12 cycles, which used a sample-barcoded 5' primer along with a J-beta primer mix. Sequencing of every sample gave 2.5 million or more CDR3-containing paired-end reads. Each CDR3 protein is one row after TCRdb ran MiXCR on the 5' RACE reads. The data contain 600,000 to 1,000,000 distinct CDR3 sequences, around 25% of them seen just once; the ten biggest clones take up under 4.5%. This clonotype turned up a few times. These data also formed part of another study, on T cells of mothers and their children.

This receptor was identified in a boy between 10 and 17 years old in good health. The sample consisted of blood. The gene calls are TRBV4-1 and TRBJ2-5, with D maybe TRBD2 (5 bases). The CDR3 region has the DNA TGCGCCAGCAGCCAAGACGGGGAGCAAGAGACCCAGTACTTC. The encoded protein is CASSQDGEQETQYF.